The 12 T cell receptor beta chains in this list originate from one sample, sequenced in a study of OX40 agonist ivuxolimab in advanced cancers. The assay was immunoSEQ multiplex PCR, and TCRdb's table has in-frame clones only and misses some. In the table there are approximately 100,000 clones, 90% to 95% of which are singletons. The sample consisted of CD4+ or CD8+ T cells sorted from blood, taken in a trial of the OX40 agonist ivuxolimab. The receptors stem from an adult with an advanced solid tumor such as melanoma, head and neck, liver or kidney cancer.

V usage is TRBV6-1 and J usage is TRBJ2-7; unclear D gene. The length of the CDR3 is 15 residues. CDR1 MNHNS and CDR2 SASEGT come from the germline V gene. The V end was cut by 2 bases, the J end by 3 bases, with 14 bases between. CDR3 sequence: CASSEPQKKGYEQYF. In DNA form, the CDR3 reads TGTGCCAGCAGTGAACCCCAAAAAAAAGGCTACGAGCAGTACTTC.

The table lists this clone with a count of one. This chain uses TRBV4-1 with TRBJ1-1; D unresolved. The CDR3 has 15 amino acids. V lost 1 base and J lost 4, with 13 bases in between. CDR1 and CDR2 from the germline V gene are MGHRA and YSYEKL. Written as DNA, the CDR3 is TGCGCCAGCAGCCAAGTAGCGATCGTTGGCACTGAAGCTTTCTTT. Translating it yields CASSQVAIVGTEAFF.

The chain links TRBV30 to TRBJ1-1; D unresolved. The CDR3 has 12 amino acids. Trimming pared 3 bases from V and 2 bases from J, leaving 7 bases between. Per the germline V gene, CDR1 is GTSNPN and CDR2 is SVGIG (reference sequence). The CDR3 sequence is CAWSQVNTEAFF. DNA of the CDR3: TGTGCCTGGAGCCAGGTAAACACTGAAGCTTTCTTT.

This clone has a single count. In the same sample, other DNA sequences code for this CDR3. The chain carries TRBV6-1 and TRBJ1-4; 8 bases agree with TRBD1. The CDR3 has 20 amino acids. The V gene's germline CDR1 is MNHNS and CDR2 SASEGT. V trimming: 5 bases; J trimming: 5 bases; junction bases outside the gene matches: 22. CDR3 DNA: TGTGCCAGCAGTCAAGACGGGCCCCGAGCCGGGACAGGATGGAATGAAAAACTGTTTTTT. Its protein is CASSQDGPRAGTGWNEKLFF.

The chain carries TRBV6-4 and TRBJ1-1; D is possibly TRBD1 (5 bases). This CDR3 spans 13 amino acids. The germline V gene encodes CDR1 MRHNA and CDR2 SNTAGT. Trimming pared 6 bases from V and 6 bases from J, leaving 14 bases between. CDR3 protein: CASRGPGVAEAFF. The CDR3 coding sequence is TGTGCCAGCAGGGGACCCGGGGTCGCTGAAGCTTTCTTT.

The chain is built from TRBV2 and TRBJ2-7; D remains unclear. There are 12 residues in the CDR3. Germline-derived CDR1 and CDR2 are SNHLY and FYNNEI. V was pared by 4 bases and J by 4 bases, with 8 bases between. In DNA form, the CDR3 reads TGTGCCAGCAGTGCCGGTCGTTACGAGCAGTACTTC. It codes for CASSAGRYEQYF.

This clone was picked up one time. CDR3 sequence: CAWSVQGTNYGYTF. In nucleotides, the CDR3 is TGTGCCTGGAGTGTACAAGGGACAAACTATGGCTACACCTTC. The V and J genes are TRBV30 and TRBJ1-2; the D gene is possibly TRBD1 (6 bases). CDR1 is GTSNPN and CDR2 is SVGIG in the germline V gene (reference sequence). The V gene lost 0 bases and the J gene lost 2 bases, with 10 bases spanning the gap. The CDR3 sequence is 14 residues long. The variable domain in full, completed from reference TRBV30 and TRBJ1-2, reads SQTIHQWPATLVQPVGSPLSLECTVEGTSNPNLYWYRQAAGRGLQLLFYSVGIGQISSEVPQNLSASRPQDRQFILSSKKLLLSDSGFYLCAWSVQGTNYGYTFGSGTRLTVV.

The rearrangement joins TRBV5-1 to TRBJ2-1, with 8 bases fitting TRBD2. Trimming cost V 0 bases and J 8 bases; bases outside gene matches: 4. Per the germline V gene, CDR1 is SGHRS and CDR2 is YFSETQ. The CDR3 extends over 14 amino acids. In DNA form, the CDR3 reads TGCGCCAGCAGCTTGGCGGGGGGGCCTCATGAGCAGTTCTTC. This gives the protein CASSLAGGPHEQFF.

The V gene is TRBV10-3, the J gene TRBJ2-3; 12 nucleotides match TRBD2. The germline V gene encodes CDR1 ENHRY and CDR2 SYGVKD. The J segment lost 2 bases and the V segment lost 6 bases, leaving 3 bases of the junction unmatched. There are 15 residues in the CDR3. For the CDR3, the DNA is TGTGCCATCAGCTGGACTAGCGGGATCACAGATACGCAGTATTTT. Its protein is CAISWTSGITDTQYF.

The chain employs TRBV5-1 and TRBJ2-7, with 9 positions matching TRBD1. This CDR3 has 14 residues. V dropped 0 bases and J dropped 3; count of bases not matched to a gene: 1. Germline V gives CDR1 SGHRS, CDR2 YFSETQ. The CDR3 nucleotides are TGCGCCAGCAGCTTGGGACAGGGGGACTACGAGCAGTACTTC. Translated, it gives CASSLGQGDYEQYF.

This chain connects TRBV7-9 to TRBJ1-3, with D uncertain. Trimming removed 11 bases from V and 3 bases from J, with 14 bases in between. Germline CDR1 and CDR2: SEHNR and FQNEAQ (reference sequence). The CDR3 is 13 amino acids. In DNA form, the CDR3 reads TGTGCCTGCCAGAAATCGAATGGAAACACCATATATTTT. Protein sequence: CACQKSNGNTIYF.

This chain links TRBV6-5 with TRBJ2-6; D uncertain. The CDR3 covers 13 residues. Germline V gives CDR1 MNHEY, CDR2 SVGAGI. The ends were cut back, 8 bases at V and 0 bases at J, with 5 bases in the middle. In nucleotides, the CDR3 is TGTGCCAGCGTGAGCTCTGGGGCCAACGTCCTGACTTTC. It is translated as CASVSSGANVLTF.